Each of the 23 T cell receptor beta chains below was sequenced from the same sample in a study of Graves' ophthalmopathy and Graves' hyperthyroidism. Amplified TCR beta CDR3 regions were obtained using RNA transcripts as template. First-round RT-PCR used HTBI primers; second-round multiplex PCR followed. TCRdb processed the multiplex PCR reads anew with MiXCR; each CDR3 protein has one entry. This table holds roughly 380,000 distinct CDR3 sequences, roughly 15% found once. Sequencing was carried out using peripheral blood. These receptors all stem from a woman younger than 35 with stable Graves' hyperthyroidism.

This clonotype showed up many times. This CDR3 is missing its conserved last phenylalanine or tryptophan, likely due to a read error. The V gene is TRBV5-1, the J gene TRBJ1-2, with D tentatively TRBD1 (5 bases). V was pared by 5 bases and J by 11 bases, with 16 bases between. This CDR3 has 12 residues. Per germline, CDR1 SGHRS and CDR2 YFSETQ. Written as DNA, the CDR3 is TGCGCCAGCAGTCCCACCGGGACCGCATACACCCTC. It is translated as CASSPTGTAYTL.

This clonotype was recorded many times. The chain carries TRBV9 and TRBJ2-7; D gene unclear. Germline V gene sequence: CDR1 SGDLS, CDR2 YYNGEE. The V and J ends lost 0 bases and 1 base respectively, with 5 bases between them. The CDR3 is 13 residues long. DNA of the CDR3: TGTGCCAGCAGCGTAGGGTGGTCCTACGAGCAGTACTTC. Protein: CASSVGWSYEQYF.

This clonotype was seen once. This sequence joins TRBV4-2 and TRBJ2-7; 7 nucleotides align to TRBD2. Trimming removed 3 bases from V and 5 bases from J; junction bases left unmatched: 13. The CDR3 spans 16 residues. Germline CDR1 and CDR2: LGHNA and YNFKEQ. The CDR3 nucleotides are TGTGCCAGCAGCCAGGCCTGGGGGGACTATCCCGACGAGCAGTACTTC. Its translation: CASSQAWGDYPDEQYF.

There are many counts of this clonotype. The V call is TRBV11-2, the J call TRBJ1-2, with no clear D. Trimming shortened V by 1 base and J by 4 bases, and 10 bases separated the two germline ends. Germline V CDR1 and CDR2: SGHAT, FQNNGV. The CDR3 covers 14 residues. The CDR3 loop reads CASSLARDSYGYTF. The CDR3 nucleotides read TGTGCCAGCAGCTTAGCTAGAGATTCCTATGGCTACACCTTC.

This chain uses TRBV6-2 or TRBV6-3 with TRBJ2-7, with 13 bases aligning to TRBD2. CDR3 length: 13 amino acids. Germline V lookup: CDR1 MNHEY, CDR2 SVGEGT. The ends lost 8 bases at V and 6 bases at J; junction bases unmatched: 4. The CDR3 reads CASALAGGGEQYF. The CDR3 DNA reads TGTGCCAGCGCACTAGCGGGAGGGGGCGAGCAGTACTTC.

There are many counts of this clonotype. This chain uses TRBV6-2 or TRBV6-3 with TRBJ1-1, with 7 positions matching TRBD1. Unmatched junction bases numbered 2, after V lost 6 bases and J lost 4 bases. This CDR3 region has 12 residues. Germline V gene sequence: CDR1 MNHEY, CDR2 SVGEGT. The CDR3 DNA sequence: TGTGCCAGCAGGGGACAGAGCACTGAAGCTTTCTTT. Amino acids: CASRGQSTEAFF.

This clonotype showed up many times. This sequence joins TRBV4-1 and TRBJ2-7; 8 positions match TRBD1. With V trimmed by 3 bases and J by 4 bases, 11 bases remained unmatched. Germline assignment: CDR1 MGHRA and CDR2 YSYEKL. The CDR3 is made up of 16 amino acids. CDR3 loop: CASSQGRQGLTYEQYF. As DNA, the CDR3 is TGCGCCAGCAGCCAGGGGAGACAGGGGTTGACTTACGAGCAGTACTTC.

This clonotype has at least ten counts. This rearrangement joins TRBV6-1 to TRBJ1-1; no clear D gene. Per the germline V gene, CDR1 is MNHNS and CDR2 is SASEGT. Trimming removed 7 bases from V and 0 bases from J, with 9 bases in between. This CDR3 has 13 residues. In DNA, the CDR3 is TGTGCCAGCAATAACGGGTTGAACACTGAAGCTTTCTTT. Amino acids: CASNNGLNTEAFF.

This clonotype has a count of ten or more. Written as DNA, the CDR3 is TGCAGTGCTAGACACAGGGGAGTAGGGTACGAGCAGTACTTC. This gives the protein CSARHRGVGYEQYF. This rearrangement joins TRBV20-1 to TRBJ2-7, with 7 bases fitting TRBD1. Losses at the gene ends were 2 bases for V and 4 bases for J; bases not matched to a gene: 8. Germline V lookup: CDR1 DFQATT, CDR2 SNEGSKA (reference sequence). The CDR3 consists of 14 residues.

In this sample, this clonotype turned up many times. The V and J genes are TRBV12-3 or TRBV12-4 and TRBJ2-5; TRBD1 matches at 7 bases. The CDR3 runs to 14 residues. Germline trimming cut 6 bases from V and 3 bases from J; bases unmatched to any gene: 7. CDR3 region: CASSLYDREETQYF. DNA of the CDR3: TGTGCCAGCAGCCTTTACGACAGGGAAGAGACCCAGTACTTC.

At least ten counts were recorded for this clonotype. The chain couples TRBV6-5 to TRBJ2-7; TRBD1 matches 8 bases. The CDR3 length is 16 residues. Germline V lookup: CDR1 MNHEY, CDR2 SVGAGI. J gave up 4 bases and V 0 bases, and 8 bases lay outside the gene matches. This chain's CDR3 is CASSYSTDRGPYEQYF. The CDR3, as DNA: TGTGCCAGCAGTTACTCCACAGACAGGGGCCCTTACGAGCAGTACTTC.

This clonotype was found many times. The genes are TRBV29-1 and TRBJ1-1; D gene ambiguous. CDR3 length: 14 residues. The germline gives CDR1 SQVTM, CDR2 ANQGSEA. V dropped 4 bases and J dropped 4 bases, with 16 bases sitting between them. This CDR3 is CSVVDRREGTEAFF. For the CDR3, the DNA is TGCAGCGTTGTTGATCGACGGGAAGGCACTGAAGCTTTCTTT. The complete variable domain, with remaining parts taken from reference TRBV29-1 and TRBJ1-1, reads SAVISQKPSRDICQRGTSLTIQCQVDSQVTMMFWYRQQPGQSLTLIATANQGSEATYESGFVIDKFPISRPNLTFSTLTVSNMSPEDSSIYLCSVVDRREGTEAFFGQGTRLTVV.

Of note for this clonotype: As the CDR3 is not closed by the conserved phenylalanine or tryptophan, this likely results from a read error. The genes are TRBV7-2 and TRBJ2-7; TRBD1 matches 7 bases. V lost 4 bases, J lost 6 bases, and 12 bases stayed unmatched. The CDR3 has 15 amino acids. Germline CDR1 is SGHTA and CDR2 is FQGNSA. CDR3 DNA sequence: TGTGCCAGCAGCTACGTTCCCGGACAGGTCAGCGAGCAGTACTAC. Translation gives CASSYVPGQVSEQYY.

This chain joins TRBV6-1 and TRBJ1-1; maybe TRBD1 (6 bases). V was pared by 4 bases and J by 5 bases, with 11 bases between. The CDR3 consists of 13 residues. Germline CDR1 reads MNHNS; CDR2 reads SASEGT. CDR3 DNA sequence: TGTGCCAGCAGTGTGAACAGGGAGACTGAAGCTTTCTTT. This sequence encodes CASSVNRETEAFF.

The CDR3 here is CASSLPSSGYNEQYF. The CDR3 DNA is TGTGCCAGCAGTTTACCAAGCAGCGGTTACAACGAGCAGTACTTC. V gene TRBV28 combines with J gene TRBJ2-7; tentatively, D is TRBD2 (5 bases). CDR1 and CDR2 from the germline V gene are MDHEN and SYDVKM. The V end was cut by 2 bases, the J end by 5 bases, with 16 bases between. The CDR3 extends over 15 amino acids. The variable domain in full, with the rest retrieved from reference TRBV28 and TRBJ2-7, is DVKVTQSSRYLVKRTGEKVFLECVQDMDHENMFWYRQDPGLGLRLIYFSYDVKMKEKGDIPEGYSVSREKKERFSLILESASTNQTSMYLCASSLPSSGYNEQYFGPGTRLTVT.

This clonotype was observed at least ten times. CDR3 region: CASSWTVNTEAFF. DNA of the CDR3: TGTGCCAGCAGTTGGACGGTGAACACTGAAGCTTTCTTT. V usage is TRBV12-3 or TRBV12-4 and J usage is TRBJ1-1; D ambiguous. The CDR3 runs to 13 residues. Trimming pared 4 bases from V and 0 bases from J, leaving 6 bases between.

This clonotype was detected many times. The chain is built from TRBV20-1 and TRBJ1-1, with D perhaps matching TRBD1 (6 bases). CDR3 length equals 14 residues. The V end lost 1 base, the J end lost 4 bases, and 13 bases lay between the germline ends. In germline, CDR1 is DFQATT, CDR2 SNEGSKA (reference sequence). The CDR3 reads CSARARGRGTEAFF. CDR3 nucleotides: TGCAGTGCTAGAGCCAGGGGTCGGGGCACTGAAGCTTTCTTT.

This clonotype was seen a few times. In DNA form, the CDR3 reads TGTGCCAGCCGAGCGGGGGCATACTCTGGAAACACCATATATTTT. Protein sequence: CASRAGAYSGNTIYF. The chain recombines TRBV2 with TRBJ1-3; tentative D call: TRBD1 (6 bases). The CDR3 is 15 residues long. Trimming left V 8 bases short and J 0 bases short, with 14 bases between. In germline, CDR1 is SNHLY, CDR2 FYNNEI.

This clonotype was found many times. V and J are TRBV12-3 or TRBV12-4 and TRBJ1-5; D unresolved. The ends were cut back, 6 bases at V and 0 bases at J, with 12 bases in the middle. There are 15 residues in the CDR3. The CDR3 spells CASSIDGISNQPQHF. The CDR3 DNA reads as TGTGCCAGCAGCATAGACGGGATTAGCAATCAGCCCCAGCATTTT.

This CDR3 reads CASSPQRDGYEQYF. The CDR3 nucleotides read TGTGCCAGCTCACCCCAAAGGGACGGCTACGAGCAGTACTTC. This chain uses TRBV18 with TRBJ2-7; D could derive from TRBD1 or TRBD2 (5 bases each). Between the trimmed V and J ends, which lost 3 bases and 3 bases, there was a span of 12 bases. CDR3 size: 14 residues. The germline gives CDR1 KGHSH, CDR2 LQKENI.

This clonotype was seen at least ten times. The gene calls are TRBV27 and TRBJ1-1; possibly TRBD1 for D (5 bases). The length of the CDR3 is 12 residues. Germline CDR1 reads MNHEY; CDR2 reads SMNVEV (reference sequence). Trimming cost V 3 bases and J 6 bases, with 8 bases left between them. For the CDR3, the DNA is TGTGCCAGCAGTTTGCCAGGGTCTGAAGCTTTCTTT. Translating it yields CASSLPGSEAFF.

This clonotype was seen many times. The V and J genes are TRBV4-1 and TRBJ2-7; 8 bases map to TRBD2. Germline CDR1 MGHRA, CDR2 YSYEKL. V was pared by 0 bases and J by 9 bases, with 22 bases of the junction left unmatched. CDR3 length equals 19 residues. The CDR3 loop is CASSQDLSGRSGLVRRQYF. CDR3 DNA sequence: TGCGCCAGCAGCCAAGATCTTAGTGGGCGGTCGGGACTAGTTCGCCGGCAGTACTTC.

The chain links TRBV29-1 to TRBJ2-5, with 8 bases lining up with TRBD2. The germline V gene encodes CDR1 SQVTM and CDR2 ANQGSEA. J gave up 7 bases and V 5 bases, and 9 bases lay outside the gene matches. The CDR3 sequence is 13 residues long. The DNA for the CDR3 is TGCAGCGTTCGGCTAGCGGGCATGGGGACCCAGTACTTC. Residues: CSVRLAGMGTQYF.